The source of this TCR beta chain is a study of CD8 T cells in Susac syndrome. The CDR3 length is 15 residues. Trimming left V 6 bases short and J 2 bases short, with 17 bases between. CDR1 and CDR2 (germline): SGHVS, FQNEAQ. Reverse transcription of about 0.45 to 1 ug RNA was carried out with random hexamers. MiXCR, run by TCRdb on the immunoSEQ multiplex PCR reads, gives a single entry per CDR3 protein. Found here are about 300,000 distinct CDR3 sequences, roughly 85% of them singletons; the top ten hold 0.21%. Negative isolation was applied to CD8+ and CD4+ T cells, and FACS enrichment was applied to TEMRA cells.

The clonotype originates from a human donor with multiple sclerosis. This chain uses TRBV7-8 with TRBJ2-7, with a weak D call TRBD1 (6 bases). Specimen: CD8+ T cells from PBMCs. CDR3 region: CASSIMTGETYEQYF. In DNA form, the CDR3 reads TGTGCCAGCAGTATAATGACAGGAGAAACCTACGAGCAGTACTTC.